This T cell receptor (beta chain) derives from a study of blood T cells in healthy people across ages. CDR3 length: 14 residues. Per the germline V gene, CDR1 is SGHAT and CDR2 is FQNNGV. V gave up 1 base and J gave up 2 bases, with 7 bases separating them. The use of a sample-barcoded 5' primer and a J-beta primer mix characterized a second PCR of roughly 6 to 12 cycles. TCRdb fed the 5' RACE reads into MiXCR, producing one record per CDR3 protein. Of 850,000 to 1,300,000 distinct CDR3 sequences in the sample, 40% to 45% are singletons; the top ten hold approximately 20%. Approximately 9.7 milliliters was the volume of peripheral blood drawn from each donor. The authors isolated at least 6.5 million PBMCs per sample. Total RNA amounts of at least 5 micrograms were extracted per sample.

Sample: blood. The chain uses TRBV11-2 and TRBJ2-3; D uncertain. The clonotype originates from a woman in her sixties or seventies in good health. Here the CDR3 reads CASSLGSHTDTQYF. CDR3 nucleotide sequence: TGTGCCAGCAGCTTAGGCAGTCACACAGATACGCAGTATTTT. The full variable domain, with the rest looked up from reference TRBV11-2 and TRBJ2-3, is EAGVAQSPRYKIIEKRQSVAFWCNPISGHATLYWYQQILGQGPKLLIQFQNNGVVDDSQLPKDRFSAERLKGVDSTLKIQPAKLEDSAVYLCASSLGSHTDTQYFGPGTRLTVL.